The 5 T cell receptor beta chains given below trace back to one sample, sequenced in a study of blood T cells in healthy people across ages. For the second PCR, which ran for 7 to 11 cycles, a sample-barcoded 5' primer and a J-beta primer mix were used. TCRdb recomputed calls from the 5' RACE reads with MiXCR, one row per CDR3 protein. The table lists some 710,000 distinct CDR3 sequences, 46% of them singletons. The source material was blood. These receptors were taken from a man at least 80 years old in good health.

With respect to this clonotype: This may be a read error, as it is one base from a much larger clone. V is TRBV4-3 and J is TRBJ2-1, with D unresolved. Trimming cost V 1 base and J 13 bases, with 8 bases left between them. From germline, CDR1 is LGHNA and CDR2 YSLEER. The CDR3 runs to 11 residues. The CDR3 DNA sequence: TGCGCCAGCAGCCAAGCCCAGACCCAGTTCTTC. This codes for CASSQAQTQFF.

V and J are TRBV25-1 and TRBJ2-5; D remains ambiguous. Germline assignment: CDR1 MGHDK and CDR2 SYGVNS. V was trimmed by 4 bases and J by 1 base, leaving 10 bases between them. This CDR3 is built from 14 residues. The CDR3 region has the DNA TGTGCCAGCAGTGCTAGACGTTTCCAAGAGACCCAGTACTTC. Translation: CASSARRFQETQYF.

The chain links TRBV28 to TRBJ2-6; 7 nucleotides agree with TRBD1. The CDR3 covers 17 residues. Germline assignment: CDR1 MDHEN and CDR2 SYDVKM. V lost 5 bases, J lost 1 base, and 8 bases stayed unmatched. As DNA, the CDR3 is TGTGCCAGCAGTCAACCGGGACAGTTTTCTGGGGCCAACGTCCTGACTTTC. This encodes CASSQPGQFSGANVLTF.

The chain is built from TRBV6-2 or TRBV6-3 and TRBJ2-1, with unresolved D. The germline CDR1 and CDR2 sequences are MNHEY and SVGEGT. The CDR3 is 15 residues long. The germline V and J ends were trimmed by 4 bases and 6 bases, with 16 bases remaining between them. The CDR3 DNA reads TGTGCCAGCAGTTCTCACACCGGAATGCCCAATGAGCAGTTCTTC. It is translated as CASSSHTGMPNEQFF.

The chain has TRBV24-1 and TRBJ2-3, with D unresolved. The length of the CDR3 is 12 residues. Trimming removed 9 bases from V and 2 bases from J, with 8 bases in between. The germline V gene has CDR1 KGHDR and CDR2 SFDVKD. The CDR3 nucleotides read TGTGCCACCTCTGGAGTCACAGATACGCAGTATTTT. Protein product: CATSGVTDTQYF.